This TCR beta chain was captured in a study of blood T cell repertoires in COVID-19 (TCRdb year 2020). The study in broad terms: Samples from collaborators originated in the United States, Italy and Spain and spanned both the acute and convalescent phases of COVID-19. The prospective study material was composed of cDNA or gDNA derived from T cells, B-cell-depleted T cells, or PBMCs. The repertoires were released in a freely available public database intended as a resource for research on the immune response to SARS-CoV-2. Where available, HLA class I and class II types were obtained from metadata supplied by the sample provider rather than from assay-based typing. Subjects who had been exposed to COVID-19, were actively infected with it, or had recovered from it provided the deeply sampled blood TCRbeta repertoires that made up the dataset. Samples came from the ongoing ImmuneRACE study (first 160 participants) plus 1,254 subjects from 6 global collaborators. Nearly every sample came with metadata listing a de-identified subject ID, COVID-19 status, age in years and sex.

Paper-wide results and their limitations: Clinical and demographic metadata were provided uncurated, with the amount varying by source and participant.

One collaborating source in Seattle enrolled patients while the patients were actively infected and followed the patients over time throughout the course of disease. Whole blood was collected in K2EDTA tubes by collaborating institutions according to the institutions' own protocols. For TCRbeta analysis, collaborators shipped samples as frozen whole blood, isolated PBMCs, or DNA extracted from either of those sample types. TCRbeta CDR3 regions were amplified from genomic DNA by means of the immunoSEQ Assay, a bias-controlled multiplex PCR. Per the original workflow: The number of nucleated cells in each sample was estimated from the amplification of reference gene primers within the assay. To quantify the absolute abundance of each unique TCRbeta CDR3 rearrangement, sequence reads were collapsed and filtered. For each sample, productive Simpson clonality was calculated as the square root of Simpson's diversity index across productive rearrangements. Not all clones reach the TCRdb copy of this immuneACCESS table, which keeps in-frame sequences only. Checked studies attribute under half of the gap to unresolved V genes and leave the rest unexplained. Clonal size and the V and J genes are those of that table, whereas D and trimming came from the DNA. The sample includes some 270,000 clones, with about 85% observed a single time. 0.7% to 1% of the sample is taken by the ten largest.

On this clone: Its antigen is still unknown. Base qualities are missing; no much larger clone stands one base away.

Taken from the germline V gene, the CDR1 and CDR2 loops are MDHEN and SYDVKM. The CDR3 covers 15 residues, taking in both the cysteine and the phenylalanine. Solely the CDR3 DNA is kept, with 45 bases framed from the first base. V loses 5 bases at its end and J loses 2 bases; junction bases beyond the gene matches: 3. The sequencing input was peripheral blood. The sequence derives from a human donor with COVID-19, enrolled during active disease. The donor label of this sample is uncertain. The chain employs TRBV28 and TRBJ2-6; a stretch of 7 junction bases matches TRBD1. The CDR3 is CASSPQGAGANVLTF. The DNA reads as follows: TGTGCCAGCAGTCCTCAGGGGGCTGGGGCCAACGTCCTGACTTTC. The CDR3 plus the reference TRBV28 and TRBJ2-6 genes for the other parts give the full variable domain: DVKVTQSSRYLVKRTGEKVFLECVQDMDHENMFWYRQDPGLGLRLIYFSYDVKMKEKGDIPEGYSVSREKKERFSLILESASTNQTSMYLCASSPQGAGANVLTFGAGSRLTVL.